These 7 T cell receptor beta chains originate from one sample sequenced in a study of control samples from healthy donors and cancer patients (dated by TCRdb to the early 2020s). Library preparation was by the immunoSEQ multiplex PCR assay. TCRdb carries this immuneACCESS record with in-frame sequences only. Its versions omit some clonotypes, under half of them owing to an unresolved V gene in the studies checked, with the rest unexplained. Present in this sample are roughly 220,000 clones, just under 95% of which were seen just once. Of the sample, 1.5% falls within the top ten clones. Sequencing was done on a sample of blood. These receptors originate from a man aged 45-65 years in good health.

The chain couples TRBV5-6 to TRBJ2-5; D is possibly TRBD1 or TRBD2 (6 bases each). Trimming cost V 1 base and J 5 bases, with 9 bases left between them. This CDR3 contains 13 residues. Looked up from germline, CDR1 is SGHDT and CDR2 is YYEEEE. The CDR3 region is CASSLSGAETQYF. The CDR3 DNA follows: TGTGCCAGCAGCTTGTCGGGGGCGGAGACCCAGTACTTC.

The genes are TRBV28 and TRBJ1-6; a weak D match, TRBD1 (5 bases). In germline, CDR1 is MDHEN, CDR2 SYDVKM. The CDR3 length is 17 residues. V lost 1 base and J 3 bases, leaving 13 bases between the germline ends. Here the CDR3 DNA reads TGTGCCAGCAGTTTATCGGGACTGGAGTTCTATAATTCACCCCTCCACTTT. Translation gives CASSLSGLEFYNSPLHF.

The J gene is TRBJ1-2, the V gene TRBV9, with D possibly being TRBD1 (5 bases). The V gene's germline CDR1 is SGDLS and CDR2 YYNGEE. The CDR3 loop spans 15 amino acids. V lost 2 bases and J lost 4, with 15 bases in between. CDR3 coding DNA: TGTGCCAGCAGCGTTCACGGGAGGACATCCTATGGCTACACCTTC. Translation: CASSVHGRTSYGYTF.

CDR3 nucleotide sequence: TGTGCCAGCAGGCCCAGGGGTTCCCACTATGGCTACACCTTC. Translation: CASRPRGSHYGYTF. The rearrangement joins TRBV7-2 to TRBJ1-2; D possibly corresponds to TRBD1 (6 bases). V was pared by 6 bases and J by 3 bases, with 14 bases between. Per the germline V gene, CDR1 is SGHTA and CDR2 is FQGNSA. The CDR3 loop spans 14 amino acids.

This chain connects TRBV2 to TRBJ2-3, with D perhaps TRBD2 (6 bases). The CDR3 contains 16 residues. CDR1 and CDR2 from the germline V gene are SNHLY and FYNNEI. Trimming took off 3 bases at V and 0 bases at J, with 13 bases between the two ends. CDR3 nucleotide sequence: TGTGCCAGCAGTGACCCCGGGAGTCGGAGCACAGATACGCAGTATTTT. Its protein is CASSDPGSRSTDTQYF.

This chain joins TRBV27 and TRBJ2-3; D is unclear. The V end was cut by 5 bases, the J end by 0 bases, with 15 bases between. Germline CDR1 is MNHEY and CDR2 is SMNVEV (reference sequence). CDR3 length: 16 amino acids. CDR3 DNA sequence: TGTGCCAGCAGTCCCTTCGCTCGAGGTAGCACAGATACGCAGTATTTT. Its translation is CASSPFARGSTDTQYF.

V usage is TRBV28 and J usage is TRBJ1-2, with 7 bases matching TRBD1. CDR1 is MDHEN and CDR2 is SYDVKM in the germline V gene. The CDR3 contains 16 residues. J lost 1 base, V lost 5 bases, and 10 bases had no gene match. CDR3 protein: CASSNPRGRGNYGYTF. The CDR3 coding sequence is TGTGCCAGCAGTAACCCTAGGGGGCGCGGTAACTATGGCTACACCTTC.